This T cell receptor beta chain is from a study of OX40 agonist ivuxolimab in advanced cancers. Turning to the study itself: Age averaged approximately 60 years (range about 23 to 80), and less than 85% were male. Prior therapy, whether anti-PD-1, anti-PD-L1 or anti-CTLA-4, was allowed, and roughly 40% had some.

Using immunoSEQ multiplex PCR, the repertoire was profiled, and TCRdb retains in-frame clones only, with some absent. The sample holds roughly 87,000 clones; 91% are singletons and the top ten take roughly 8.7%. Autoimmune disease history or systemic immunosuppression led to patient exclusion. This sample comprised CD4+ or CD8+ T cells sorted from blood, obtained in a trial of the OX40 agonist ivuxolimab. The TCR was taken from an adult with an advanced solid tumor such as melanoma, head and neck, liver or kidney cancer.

CDR3 region: CASSTGRMETQYF. In DNA form, the CDR3 reads TGCGCCAGCTCGACCGGGCGGATGGAGACCCAGTACTTC. The chain combines TRBV5-1 with TRBJ2-5; D ambiguous. This CDR3 has 13 amino acids. CDR1 is SGHRS and CDR2 is YFSETQ in the germline V gene. V lost 7 bases, J lost 5 bases, and 15 bases lay in between.